The 14 T cell receptor beta chains reported below all come from one sample, sequenced in a study of monozygotic twins with inflammatory bowel disease. For each CDR3 protein, TCRdb gives one entry from its re-call of the 5' RACE reads, without DNA. The repertoire table contains 440,000 or so distinct CDR3 sequences. The specimen sequenced was blood. These receptors all come from a human donor with ulcerative colitis or Crohn's disease, or a healthy co-twin of an affected twin (not recorded which).

V gene TRBV19 combines with J gene TRBJ2-2; TCRdb's assignment of TRBD1 cannot be checked, as there is no DNA. From germline, CDR1 is LNHDA and CDR2 SQIVND (reference sequence). This CDR3 contains 15 residues. The CDR3 sequence: CATQRGGQNTGELFF.

The chain uses TRBV11-3 and TRBJ2-3; TCRdb calls TRBD2, which cannot be checked without DNA. The germline gives CDR1 SGHNT, CDR2 YENEEA. There are 16 residues in the CDR3. The CDR3 region is CASSSRTSGSADTQYF.

The chain employs TRBV5-1 and TRBJ2-2; TCRdb outputs TRBD1, but without DNA this stays unchecked. The germline V gene has CDR1 SGHRS and CDR2 YFSETQ. This CDR3 has 15 residues. The CDR3 loop reads CASAVGHLNTGELFF.

The chain recombines TRBV5-1 with TRBJ1-2. CDR3 size: 12 residues. CDR1 is SGHRS and CDR2 is YFSETQ in the germline V gene. This CDR3 reads CASREGPYGYTF. Full variable domain (rest looked up from reference TRBV5-1 and TRBJ1-2): KAGVTQTPRYLIKTRGQQVTLSCSPISGHRSVSWYQQTPGQGLQFLFEYFSETQRNKGNFPGRFSGRQFSNSRSEMNVSTLELGDSALYLCASREGPYGYTFGSGTRLTVV.

The J gene is TRBJ1-5, the V gene TRBV27; TCRdb's D gene call, TRBD1, goes unchecked for lack of DNA. The germline gives CDR1 MNHEY, CDR2 SMNVEV (reference sequence). CDR3 length: 17 amino acids. CDR3: CASSRRQGWGSNQPQHF.

The chain is built from TRBV6-2 or TRBV6-3 and TRBJ1-5; with no DNA, the TCRdb D assignment of TRBD1 cannot be verified. CDR1 MNHEY and CDR2 SVGEGT come from the germline V gene. The CDR3 sequence is 13 residues long. The chain's CDR3 is CASADRGREPQHF.

The V call is TRBV20-1, the J call TRBJ1-5. The germline gives CDR1 DFQATT, CDR2 SNEGSKA (reference sequence). This CDR3 contains 16 residues. The CDR3 protein is CSAPRSRQDSNQPQHF.

The V and J genes are TRBV6-5 and TRBJ2-5. The CDR3 contains 13 residues. Germline CDR1 MNHEY, CDR2 SVGAGI. CDR3 sequence reads: CASSRFLEETQYF.

The V gene is TRBV12-3 or TRBV12-4, the J gene TRBJ1-5. This CDR3 has 15 residues. The chain's CDR3 is CASSFSGDSNQPQHF.

This sequence joins TRBV9 and TRBJ1-6. The CDR3 sequence is 15 residues long. Germline V lookup: CDR1 SGDLS, CDR2 YYNGEE. The CDR3 reads CASSTTSSYNSPLHF.

This chain connects TRBV7-2 to TRBJ1-2; TCRdb's D gene call, TRBD1, goes unchecked for lack of DNA. Germline CDR1 is SGHTA and CDR2 is FQGNSA. The CDR3 runs to 13 residues. This chain's CDR3 is CASSLSQGEGYTF.

V gene TRBV5-1 combines with J gene TRBJ2-5; TCRdb's D call of TRBD2 is untestable without DNA. The CDR3 is 14 residues long. Germline CDR1 is SGHRS and CDR2 is YFSETQ. Here the CDR3 reads CASSLARGGETQYF.

The chain couples TRBV24-1 to TRBJ2-1; lacking DNA, the TRBD1 call made by TCRdb goes unchecked. From germline, CDR1 is KGHDR and CDR2 SFDVKD. This CDR3 region has 15 residues. CDR3 region: CATSVGPASYNEQFF.

CDR3: CASSLWASGSTSTDTQYF. V and J are TRBV7-2 and TRBJ2-3; TCRdb gives TRBD2 as the D gene, but with no DNA this cannot be confirmed. The CDR3 spans 18 residues. The germline V gene has CDR1 SGHTA and CDR2 FQGNSA.